The following is a T cell receptor (beta chain) sequence with its context. Its antigen is as yet unknown. The sample comes from a study of cytomegalovirus exposure and HLA in healthy donors. The study's findings and limits: For presence/absence analyses, sequencing depth was assumed to be roughly uniform across donors.

Trimming removed 4 bases from V and 4 bases from J; junction bases left unmatched: 4. CDR1 is SGHRS, CDR2 YFSETQ, per germline. The CDR3 covers 15 residues. The PCR was carried out with 60 Vbeta primers and 13 Jbeta primers. Method: immunoSEQ multiplex PCR; TCRdb's copy keeps in-frame clones and lacks some. The sample has about 130,000 clones, around 70% seen once. The chain carries TRBV5-1 and TRBJ2-1; 11 nucleotides align to TRBD2. The origin of this receptor is a man aged 25-45 years in good health and CMV-seropositive. Sequencing used PBMCs. CDR3 sequence (DNA): TGCGCCAGCAGCGCGGGACTAGCGGATTACAATGAGCAGTTCTTC. Translation: CASSAGLADYNEQFF.